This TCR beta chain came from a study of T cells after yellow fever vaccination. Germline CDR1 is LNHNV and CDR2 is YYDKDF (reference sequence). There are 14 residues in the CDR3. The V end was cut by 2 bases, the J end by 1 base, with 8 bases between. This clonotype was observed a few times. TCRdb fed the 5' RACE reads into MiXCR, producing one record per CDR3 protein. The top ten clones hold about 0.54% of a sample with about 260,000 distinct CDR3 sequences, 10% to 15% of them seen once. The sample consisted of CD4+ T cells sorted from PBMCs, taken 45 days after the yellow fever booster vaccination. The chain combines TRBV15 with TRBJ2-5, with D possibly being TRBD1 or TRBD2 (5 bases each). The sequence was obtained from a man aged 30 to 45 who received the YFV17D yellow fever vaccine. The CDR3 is CATSRQGPQETQYF. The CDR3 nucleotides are TGTGCCACCAGCAGACAGGGACCCCAAGAGACCCAGTACTTC.